The TCR beta chain described here comes from a study of blood T cell repertoires in COVID-19. Background on the study: Samples taken during acute and convalescent COVID-19 were collected in the United States, Italy and Spain. The analysed material was cDNA or gDNA that came from T cells, B-cell-depleted T cells, or PBMCs.

There are a few counts of this clone. Trimming at V came to 7 bases and at J to 7 bases, leaving 5 bases not matched to a gene. This CDR3 has 15 amino acids. Germline assignment: CDR1 MNHEY and CDR2 SVGAGI. Per the study methods: How many nucleated cells were present was estimated from reference gene primer amplification. TCRdb keeps only in-frame clones here, not all; method: immunoSEQ multiplex PCR. For V, J and clone size, that table is used; D and trimming come from the DNA. The sample shows fewer than 90,000 clones, 75% of them seen only once. This TCR was sampled from a woman aged 45-60 years with acute or convalescent COVID-19. The V call is TRBV6-5, the J call TRBJ1-6; 12 bases fit TRBD1. Sequencing used peripheral blood. The CDR3, as DNA: TGTGCCAGCAAAACCGGGACAGGGGGCAATTCACCCCTCCACTTT. Translating gives CASKTGTGGNSPLHF.